This T cell receptor (beta chain) derives from a study of blood T cell repertoires in COVID-19. Background on the study: The samples span acute and convalescent COVID-19 from the United States, Italy and Spain.

This clone was found a few times. Measured with immunoSEQ multiplex PCR; TCRdb has only the in-frame clones, and not every one. The table records 200,000 to 250,000 clones, roughly four fifths of them present only once. There are 14 residues in the CDR3. From germline, CDR1 is MNHEY and CDR2 SMNVEV (reference sequence). Germline trimming cut 6 bases from V and 3 bases from J; bases unmatched to any gene: 4. The receptor was derived from a woman aged 40-49 years with acute or convalescent COVID-19. The specimen sequenced was peripheral blood. V gene TRBV27 combines with J gene TRBJ2-7; the match to TRBD1 covers 11 bases. This CDR3 is CASSRGTGGYEQYF. Written as DNA, the CDR3 is TGTGCCAGCAGCCGAGGGACAGGGGGCTACGAGCAGTACTTC.